A selection of T cell receptor beta chains follows, all from one sample in a study of cytomegalovirus exposure and HLA in healthy donors. The assay was immunoSEQ multiplex PCR, and TCRdb's table has in-frame clones only and misses some. The sample lists 150,000 to 200,000 clones; 65% to 85% were seen once. Sample: PBMCs. Receptors were obtained from a man between 40 and 49 years old in good health and CMV-seropositive. The CDR3 runs from the conserved cysteine through the conserved F or W. D genes are given only for firm matches. Clone size is given for some rows only: seen once, a few or many times, or a class if the clone is expanded.

v_call	clone_size	d_call	j_call	cdr3_nt	cdr3_aa
TRBV12-5	NA	NA	TRBJ2-7	TGTGCTAGTGGACAGAGCACAAGGGAGCAGTACTTC	CASGQSTREQYF
TRBV19	NA	NA	TRBJ1-2	TGTGCCAGTACCCCTGTTGGGGCAGCTAACTATGGCTACACCTTC	CASTPVGAANYGYTF
TRBV6-5	NA	NA	TRBJ1-1	TGTGCCAGCAGTTACTCGAGTAGGGGGGAAGCTTTCTTT	CASSYSSRGEAFF
TRBV9	few	NA	TRBJ2-3	TGTGCCAGCAGCCCCGGGACTTTTTTGAGCACAGATACGCAGTATTTT	CASSPGTFLSTDTQYF
TRBV19	few	NA	TRBJ2-2	TGTGCCAGTAGTATCGGACTAGGAGGGGGTGTAGGCGGGGAGCTGTTTTTT	CASSIGLGGGVGGELFF
TRBV7-8	NA	TRBD2	TRBJ2-7	TGTGCCAGCAGCTTGCAAACTAGCGGGGTATCCTACGAGCAGTACTTC	CASSLQTSGVSYEQYF
TRBV12-5	NA	NA	TRBJ2-3	TGTGCTACCTCGACACCCGCAGATACGCAGTATTTT	CATSTPADTQYF
TRBV4-3	NA	NA	TRBJ2-1	TGCGCCAGCAGCCAAGAGAGGCTAGCGCTCTCCTACAATGAGCAGTTCTTC	CASSQERLALSYNEQFF
TRBV5-4	NA	TRBD2	TRBJ2-5	TGTGCCAGCAGCTTGGTTAGCGGGGGACAAGAGACCCAGTACTTC	CASSLVSGGQETQYF
TRBV5-1	NA	NA	TRBJ2-1	TGCGCCAGCGGGGAAAGTCGGGGGAGCAATGAGCAGTTCTTC	CASGESRGSNEQFF
TRBV7-9	NA	TRBD2	TRBJ2-5	TGTGCCAGCAGCTCGGCGGGGGGAGAGACCCAGTACTTC	CASSSAGGETQYF
TRBV9	few	TRBD1	TRBJ2-1	TGTGCCAGCAGCGTCGTTTCAGGGGGCGTGAGAAATGAGCAGTTCTTC	CASSVVSGGVRNEQFF
TRBV29-1	NA	NA	TRBJ1-2	TGCAGCGTTGAAGATGTTAGGGGTTACACCTTC	CSVEDVRGYTF
TRBV7-6	NA	NA	TRBJ1-2	TGTGCCAGCAGCCCGCGTCCCATTGGTGGCTACACCTTC	CASSPRPIGGYTF
TRBV25-1	NA	NA	TRBJ1-3	TGTGCCAGCAGTGAAAGCCCCAGGGCTGGAAACACCATATATTTT	CASSESPRAGNTIYF
TRBV2	NA	NA	TRBJ1-1	TGTGCCAGCAGTTTCGGACACTTGAACACTGAAGCTTTCTTT	CASSFGHLNTEAFF
TRBV7-3	NA	TRBD2	TRBJ2-1	TGTGCCAGCAGCCCCCTGGGACTAGCGGTGGGTGAGCAGTTCTTC	CASSPLGLAVGEQFF
TRBV12-5	NA	NA	TRBJ2-3	TGTGCTAGTGGTTTAGGACAGTCTAGCACAGATACGCAGTATTTT	CASGLGQSSTDTQYF
TRBV18	NA	TRBD1	TRBJ2-2	TGTGCCAGCTCACAGACAGGGACCGCCGCAGGAGGCGGGGAGCTGTTTTTT	CASSQTGTAAGGGELFF
TRBV6-6	NA	NA	TRBJ2-7	TGTGCCAGCAGTGTCGCTGGGGGCTCCTACGAGCAGTACTTC	CASSVAGGSYEQYF
TRBV7-9	NA	NA	TRBJ1-1	TGTGCCAGCAGCTCTACCCGGGGGTTGAACACTGAAGCTTTCTTT	CASSSTRGLNTEAFF
TRBV13	NA	TRBD1	TRBJ1-2	TGTGCCAGCAGCTTCCCTGGACAGGCCTATGGCTACACCTTC	CASSFPGQAYGYTF
TRBV5-1	NA	NA	TRBJ2-1	TGCGCCAGCAGCTTGGTCGGGTATGAGCAGTTCTTC	CASSLVGYEQFF
TRBV15	NA	TRBD1	TRBJ1-5	TGTGCCACCAGCAGTTCTTTGGGGCTCAGGGGGAAAGATCAGCCCCAGCATTTT	CATSSSLGLRGKDQPQHF
TRBV7-9	NA	TRBD1	TRBJ1-6	TGTGCCAGCAGCCGGGGACAGGTAGATTCACCCCTCCACTTT	CASSRGQVDSPLHF
TRBV6-6	NA	TRBD2	TRBJ2-7	TGTGCCAGCAGTTACTCGATTCGGGGGGGCTTCGACGAGCAGTACTTC	CASSYSIRGGFDEQYF
TRBV6-1	NA	TRBD1	TRBJ2-5	TGTGCCAGCACCCAAGGACAGGGGTGGGAGACCCAGTACTTC	CASTQGQGWETQYF
TRBV29-1	NA	TRBD2	TRBJ2-5	TGCAGCGTTGATGCTAGACTAGCGGGGACGGGGGAGACCCAGTACTTC	CSVDARLAGTGETQYF
TRBV4-1	once	NA	TRBJ1-2	TGCGCCAGCAGCCAAGGGGCAGGAGGCTATGGCTACACCTTC	CASSQGAGGYGYTF
TRBV7-6	NA	TRBD1	TRBJ2-1	TGTGCCAGCAGCAACGGACAGGAACAGATGCAGTTCTTC	CASSNGQEQMQFF
TRBV10-3	once	TRBD1	TRBJ1-5	TGTGCCATCAGCGGACAGGGCCCCAATCAGCCCCAGCATTTT	CAISGQGPNQPQHF
TRBV18	few	TRBD1	TRBJ1-5	TGTGCCAGCTCACAGGGACAGGGAGGCGATCAGCCCCAGCATTTT	CASSQGQGGDQPQHF
TRBV7-9	NA	NA	TRBJ2-7	TGTGCCAGCAGCGTAGACCAGGGTAGGGGCTACGAGCAGTACTTC	CASSVDQGRGYEQYF
TRBV25-1	NA	NA	TRBJ1-1	TGTGCCAGCAGTGACATGGACAGCACTGAAGCTTTCTTT	CASSDMDSTEAFF
TRBV25-1	NA	NA	TRBJ2-2	TGTGCCAGCAGTGAAGGCGGGACAGCGAACACCGGGGAGCTGTTTTTT	CASSEGGTANTGELFF
TRBV2	NA	TRBD1	TRBJ2-5	TGTGCCAGCGGGGGGACAGGGGTCCAAGAGACCCAGTACTTC	CASGGTGVQETQYF
TRBV6-1	NA	NA	TRBJ1-2	TGTGCCAGCAGTGAAAGGGGCCTGAATGGCTACACCTTC	CASSERGLNGYTF
TRBV7-8	NA	TRBD1	TRBJ1-5	TGTGCCAGCAGCTTGGAGGGTGGACAGGGAGGGCAGCCCCAGCATTTT	CASSLEGGQGGQPQHF
TRBV5-4	NA	TRBD1	TRBJ1-2	TGTGCCAGCAGTGGTGCCAGGGGGGACTATGGCTACACCTTC	CASSGARGDYGYTF
TRBV2	once	TRBD1	TRBJ2-5	TGTGCCACACGTTCCGGGACAGCCCAAGAGACCCAGTACTTC	CATRSGTAQETQYF
TRBV5-1	NA	NA	TRBJ2-7	TGCGCCAGCAGCTCGACATCCTACGAGCAGTACTTC	CASSSTSYEQYF
TRBV5-4	NA	TRBD2	TRBJ2-1	TGTGCCAGCAGCGTGGACCTCCCCGGGAGGGATGAGCAGTTCTTC	CASSVDLPGRDEQFF
TRBV6-1	few	NA	TRBJ2-6	TGTGCCAGCAGTGAACCGGGTAGGGGGGCCAACGTCCTGACTTTC	CASSEPGRGANVLTF
TRBV27	few	TRBD1	TRBJ1-2	TGTGCCAGCAGTTTCGACAGGGACTATGGCTACACCTTC	CASSFDRDYGYTF
TRBV7-2	NA	NA	TRBJ1-6	TGTGCCAGCAGCCCAGACGGGAGCTCCTATAATTCACCCCTCCACTTT	CASSPDGSSYNSPLHF
TRBV4-3	few	NA	TRBJ1-2	TGCGCCAGCAGCCAAGATAGGGGTACCAGAGGCTACACCTTC	CASSQDRGTRGYTF
TRBV28	NA	NA	TRBJ1-2	TGTGCCAGCAGCTTTACGTCCAGAAACTATGGCTACACCTTC	CASSFTSRNYGYTF
TRBV7-2	NA	NA	TRBJ1-5	TGTGCCAGCAGCTTCGCGGGAACACTCCCCTATACCAATCAGCCCCAGCATTTT	CASSFAGTLPYTNQPQHF
TRBV5-4	NA	TRBD1	TRBJ2-7	TGTGCCAGCAGCCCCGGACAGGGCGGGGCCTCCTACGAGCAGTACTTC	CASSPGQGGASYEQYF
TRBV7-2	NA	TRBD2	TRBJ2-5	TGTGCCAGCAGCTTAGCGCCGGGACTAGCAAGCACCCAGTACTTC	CASSLAPGLASTQYF
TRBV5-4	NA	NA	TRBJ1-1	TGTGCCAGCAGCTTATCGAGGGGAGGCGTAGCTTTCTTT	CASSLSRGGVAFF
TRBV9	few	NA	TRBJ1-5	TGTGCCAGCAGCCCTGACGGACTCAATCAGCCCCAGCATTTT	CASSPDGLNQPQHF
TRBV19	once	NA	TRBJ1-5	TGTGCCAGTAGTGACGGGTTTCTCAATCAGCCCCAGCATTTT	CASSDGFLNQPQHF